The T cell receptor beta chain described here comes from a study of shared clonotypes between healthy human individuals. At the level of the study: CD4 naive cells filled three plates per donor, CD4 memory three, CD8 naive two and CD8 memory one.

The CDR3 is made up of 14 amino acids. Trimming removed 5 bases at V and 3 bases at J, with 11 bases between. Germline lookup yields CDR1 SGHVS and CDR2 FQNEAQ. The assay was immunoSEQ multiplex PCR, and TCRdb's table has in-frame clones only and misses some. The data show about 2,500,000 clones, roughly nine tenths seen once. The receptor comes from a man aged 18 to 35 in good health. The sequenced material came from naive CD4+ T cells sorted from blood. Subset of the sample: CD45RA+ positively selected. The chain carries TRBV7-8 and TRBJ1-5; D ambiguous. This chain's CDR3 is CASSLARTNQPQHF. CDR3 DNA: TGTGCCAGCAGCCTTGCCAGGACCAATCAGCCCCAGCATTTT.